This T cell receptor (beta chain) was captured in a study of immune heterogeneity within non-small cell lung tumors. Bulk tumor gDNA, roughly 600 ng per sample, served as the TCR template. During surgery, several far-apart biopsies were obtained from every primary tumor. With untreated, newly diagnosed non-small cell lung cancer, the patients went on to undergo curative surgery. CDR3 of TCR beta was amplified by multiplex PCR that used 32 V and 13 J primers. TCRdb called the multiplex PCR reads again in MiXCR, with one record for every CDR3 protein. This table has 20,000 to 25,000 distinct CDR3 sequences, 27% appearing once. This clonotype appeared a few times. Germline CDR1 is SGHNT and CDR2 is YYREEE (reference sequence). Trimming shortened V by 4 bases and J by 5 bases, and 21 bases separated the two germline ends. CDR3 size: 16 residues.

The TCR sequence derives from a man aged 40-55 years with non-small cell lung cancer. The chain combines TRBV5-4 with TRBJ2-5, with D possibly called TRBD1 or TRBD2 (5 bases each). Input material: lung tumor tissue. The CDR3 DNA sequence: TGTGCCAGCAGCCGGGATCCAGGGACGGCTTTTGAGACCCAGTACTTC. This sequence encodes CASSRDPGTAFETQYF.